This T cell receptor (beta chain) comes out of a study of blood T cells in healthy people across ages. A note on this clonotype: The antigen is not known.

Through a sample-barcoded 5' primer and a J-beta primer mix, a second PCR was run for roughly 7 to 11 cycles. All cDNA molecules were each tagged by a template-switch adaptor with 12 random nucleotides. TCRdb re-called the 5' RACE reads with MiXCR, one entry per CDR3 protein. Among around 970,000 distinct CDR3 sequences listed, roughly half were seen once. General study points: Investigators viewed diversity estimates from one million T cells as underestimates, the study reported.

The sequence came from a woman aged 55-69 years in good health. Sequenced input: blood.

CDR3 residues: CASRTGHEQYF. CDR3 nucleotide sequence: TGTGCCAGCAGGACAGGACACGAGCAGTACTTC. J is TRBJ2-7 and V is TRBV6-5; possibly TRBD1 for D (6 bases). V was clipped by 6 bases and J by 5 bases, with 8 bases between them. This CDR3 is 11 amino acids long. Germline values: CDR1 MNHEY, CDR2 SVGAGI.